This entry concerns a single TCR beta chain. The sample belongs to a study of T cells in Graves' hyperthyroidism and ophthalmopathy. PBMCs were obtained from over 8.5 ml fresh peripheral blood. Germline V gene lookup returns CDR1 KGHDR and CDR2 SFDVKD. The CDR3 runs to 14 residues. The V gene lost 5 bases and the J gene lost 0 bases, with 8 bases spanning the gap. Amplified TCR beta CDR3 regions derived from RNA transcripts. With the HTBI primer set, the TCR CDR3 went through a first round of RT-PCR. One entry per CDR3 protein results from TCRdb running MiXCR on the multiplex PCR reads. The data contain 450,000 to 650,000 distinct CDR3 sequences, over 12% of them singletons.

The V call is TRBV24-1, the J call TRBJ2-3, with D hard to call. Source material: blood. The clonotype originates from a woman under 30 with Graves' ophthalmopathy. The DNA of the CDR3 is TGTGCCACCAGTGGAGCCTGGAGCACAGATACGCAGTATTTT. Its translation: CATSGAWSTDTQYF.